One T cell receptor (beta chain) is described in this entry. The antigen remains unidentified. This entry comes from a study of cytotoxic CD8 clonotypes in ibrutinib-treated CLL. Regarding the study as a whole: Lymph node repertoires were not studied, and sampling times were unmatched.

The method was immunoSEQ multiplex PCR; TCRdb's version includes in-frame clones alone and lacks a portion of them. The sample contains about 140,000 clones, 80% of which appear only once. The sample was PBMCs, taken after 36 months of ibrutinib treatment. This TCR came from a human donor with chronic lymphocytic leukemia.

The CDR3 DNA follows: TGTGCCAGCAGCCTCGGGCGGGAGAGCACCTACAATGAGCAGTTCTTC. Translated, it gives CASSLGRESTYNEQFF. The V gene is TRBV13, the J gene TRBJ2-1; TRBD2 matches at 7 bases. V shed 5 bases, J shed 2 bases, and the junction held 9 bases outside the gene matches. Germline V lookup: CDR1 PRHDT, CDR2 FYEKMQ (reference sequence). CDR3 length: 16 amino acids.